The 2 T cell receptor beta chains below come from one sample, sequenced in a study of metastatic and nonmetastatic thyroid tumors. Via MiXCR, TCRdb re-called the PCR reads. The data show about 30,000 clones, 4% seen once. All patients were untreated before thyroid surgery. Specimen: blood. These receptors all come from a female donor with papillary thyroid cancer or a benign thyroid nodule (not recorded which). Some clones in this sample may be carry-over from other donors' samples.

This clone was counted at least ten times. The V call is TRBV28, the J call TRBJ1-1, with 10 positions matching TRBD1. Looked up from germline, CDR1 is MDHEN and CDR2 is SYDVKM. CDR3 length: 17 amino acids. V shed 3 bases and J 1 base; nucleotides not matched to a gene: 8. CDR3 amino acids: CASSFFPRDRGNTEAFF. CDR3 DNA sequence: TGTGCCAGCAGTTTCTTCCCCCGGGACAGGGGGAACACTGAAGCTTTCTTT.

This clone turned up a few times. V usage is TRBV28 and J usage is TRBJ1-6; 8 nucleotides match TRBD1. V lost 11 bases to trimming and J lost 5 bases; unmatched junction nucleotides: 5. The CDR3 totals 13 residues. The germline V gene has CDR1 MDHEN and CDR2 SYDVKM. In nucleotides, the CDR3 is TGTGCCGTGCCGGGACAGGATAATTCACCCCTCCACTTT. Its protein product is CAVPGQDNSPLHF.